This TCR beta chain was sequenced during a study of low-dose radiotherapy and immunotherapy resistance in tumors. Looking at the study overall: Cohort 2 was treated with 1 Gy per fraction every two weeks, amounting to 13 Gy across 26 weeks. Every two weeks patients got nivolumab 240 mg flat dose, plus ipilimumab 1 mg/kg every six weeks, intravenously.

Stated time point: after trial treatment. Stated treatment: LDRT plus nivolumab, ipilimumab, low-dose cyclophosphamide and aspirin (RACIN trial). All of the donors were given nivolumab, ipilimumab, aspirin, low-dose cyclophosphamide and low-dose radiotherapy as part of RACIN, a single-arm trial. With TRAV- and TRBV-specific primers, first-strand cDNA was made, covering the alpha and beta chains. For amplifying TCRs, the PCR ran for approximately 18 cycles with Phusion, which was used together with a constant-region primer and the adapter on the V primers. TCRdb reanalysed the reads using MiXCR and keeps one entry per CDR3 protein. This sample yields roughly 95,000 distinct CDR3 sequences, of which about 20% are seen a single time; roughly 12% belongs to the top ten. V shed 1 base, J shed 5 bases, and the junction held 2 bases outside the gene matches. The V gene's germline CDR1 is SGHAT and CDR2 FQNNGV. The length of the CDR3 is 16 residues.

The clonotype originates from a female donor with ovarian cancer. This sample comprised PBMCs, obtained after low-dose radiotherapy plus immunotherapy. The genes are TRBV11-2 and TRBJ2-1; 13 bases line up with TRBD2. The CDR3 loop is CASSLGLAGGHNEQFF. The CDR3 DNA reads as TGTGCCAGCAGCTTAGGACTAGCGGGAGGACACAATGAGCAGTTCTTC.